Each of the 31 T cell receptor beta chains below was sequenced from the same sample in a study of blood T cell repertoires in COVID-19. Assay: immunoSEQ multiplex PCR; the TCRdb copy retains only in-frame clones and omits some. The sample has 200,000 to 300,000 clones, approximately 86% seen once. What was sequenced was peripheral blood. These receptor sequences come from an older woman with active or convalescent COVID-19.

The chain is built from TRBV7-2 and TRBJ1-1; TRBD1 aligns across 8 bases. The V and J ends lost 4 bases and 3 bases, in that order; junction bases with no gene match: 7. The CDR3 has 15 residues. The germline gives CDR1 SGHTA, CDR2 FQGNSA. The CDR3 bases are TGTGCCAGCAGCTCCTACCAGGGGGCCGACACTGAAGCTTTCTTT. Protein sequence: CASSSYQGADTEAFF.

A few counts support this clone. The chain couples TRBV9 to TRBJ2-2; TRBD2 might be the D (6 bases). In germline, CDR1 is SGDLS, CDR2 YYNGEE. The CDR3 sequence is 16 residues long. The germline V and J ends were trimmed by 3 bases and 5 bases, with 17 bases remaining between them. Written as DNA, the CDR3 is TGTGCCAGCAGCGAACTAGCACCTATGGGAACCGGGGAGCTGTTTTTT. Protein sequence: CASSELAPMGTGELFF.

J is TRBJ2-4 and V is TRBV6-5, with 10 bases that match TRBD1. CDR3 length equals 16 residues. From germline, CDR1 is MNHEY and CDR2 SVGAGI. V dropped 4 bases and J dropped 0; count of bases not matched to a gene: 3. The CDR3 spells CASSSGTGVAKNIQYF. The CDR3 region has the DNA TGTGCCAGCAGTTCCGGGACAGGGGTAGCCAAAAACATTCAGTACTTC.

The chain links TRBV3-1 (or the pseudogene TRBV3-2) to TRBJ2-2; D not certain. This CDR3 comprises 15 residues. Germline CDR1 is LGHDT and CDR2 is YNNKEL (reference sequence). Trimming removed 3 bases at V and 4 bases at J, with 12 bases between. The CDR3 region has the DNA TGTGCCAGCAGCCATGGGCAAGACCTCACCGGGGAGCTGTTTTTT. Protein: CASSHGQDLTGELFF.

This clone was counted between two and nine times. J is TRBJ1-5 and V is TRBV6-1; 7 bases are a match to TRBD1. Trimming cost V 2 bases and J 1 base; bases outside gene matches: 5. Germline V gene lookup returns CDR1 MNHNS and CDR2 SASEGT. This CDR3 contains 16 residues. The CDR3 sequence is CASSEQGQLSNQPQHF. The CDR3 nucleotides are TGTGCCAGCAGTGAACAGGGACAGTTAAGCAATCAGCCCCAGCATTTT.

The rearrangement links TRBV11-1 to TRBJ1-1; no clear D gene. The germline V gene has CDR1 SGHAT and CDR2 FQDESV (reference sequence). CDR3 length: 13 residues. Trimming removed 5 bases at V and 1 base at J, with 8 bases between. Written as DNA, the CDR3 is TGTGCCAGCAGCCAAACGGGGAACACTGAAGCTTTCTTT. Its protein product is CASSQTGNTEAFF.

V gene TRBV10-2 combines with J gene TRBJ2-3; 11 bases agree with TRBD2. Germline V CDR1 and CDR2: WSHSY, SAAADI. This CDR3 region has 17 residues. V lost 0 bases and J lost 5; bases outside the gene matches: 7. The CDR3 coding sequence is TGCGCCAGCAGTGAGTCGGGTAGCGGGGGGGCCAAAGATACGCAGTATTTT. It yields the protein CASSESGSGGAKDTQYF.

The chain combines TRBV19 with TRBJ2-2; tentatively, D is TRBD1 (6 bases). There are 14 residues in the CDR3. CDR1 is LNHDA and CDR2 is SQIVND in the germline V gene (reference sequence). Between the trimmed V and J ends, which lost 9 bases and 2 bases, there was a span of 13 bases. The CDR3, as DNA: TGTGCCAGCGGCGACAGGTCAAACACCGGGGAGCTGTTTTTT. Translation gives CASGDRSNTGELFF.

The rearrangement joins TRBV28 to TRBJ2-3; 12 bases align to TRBD2. V dropped 4 bases and J dropped 2; count of bases not matched to a gene: 13. This CDR3 comprises 19 residues. Germline V gene lookup returns CDR1 MDHEN and CDR2 SYDVKM. The CDR3 reads CASSSHSGLAGPHTDTQYF. Here the CDR3 DNA reads TGTGCCAGCAGTTCGCACTCAGGACTAGCGGGGCCCCACACAGATACGCAGTATTTT.

This chain joins TRBV2 and TRBJ2-7, with TRBD2 identical over 13 bases. V trimming: 4 bases; J trimming: 7 bases; junction bases outside the gene matches: 4. The length of the CDR3 is 14 residues. Germline values: CDR1 SNHLY, CDR2 FYNNEI. The CDR3 nucleotides read TGTGCCAGCAGTGTTAGGACTAGCGGGAGAGAGCAGTACTTC. This codes for CASSVRTSGREQYF.

CDR3: CASSVRVDGETQYF. The CDR3 DNA reads TGTGCCAGCAGCGTTCGGGTAGACGGAGAGACCCAGTACTTC. J is TRBJ2-5 and V is TRBV9; no definite D call. The CDR3 consists of 14 residues. Trimming stripped 2 bases from V and 4 bases from J, with 12 bases between. Germline-derived CDR1 and CDR2 are SGDLS and YYNGEE.

The chain has TRBV5-8 and TRBJ1-2; the D gene is possibly TRBD1 (5 bases). Germline CDR1 reads SGHTS; CDR2 reads YDEGEE. There are 17 residues in the CDR3. V lost 4 bases and J 0 bases, leaving 19 bases between the germline ends. CDR3 amino acids: CASSLRWGRPSNYGYTF. In DNA form, the CDR3 reads TGTGCCAGCAGCCTTAGGTGGGGCAGGCCCTCTAACTATGGCTACACCTTC.

The chain employs TRBV6-5 and TRBJ2-7, with D possibly matching TRBD1 (6 bases). Germline CDR1 and CDR2: MNHEY and SVGAGI. The V gene lost 6 bases and the J gene lost 6 bases, with 12 bases spanning the gap. The CDR3 loop spans 12 amino acids. Here the CDR3 DNA reads TGTGCCAGCAGCTTCCTACAGGGCGAGCAGTACGTC. Its protein is CASSFLQGEQYV.

The genes are TRBV19 and TRBJ1-6; no firm D call. V was pared by 6 bases and J by 1 base, with 10 bases between. There are 15 residues in the CDR3. From germline, CDR1 is LNHDA and CDR2 SQIVND (reference sequence). CDR3 protein: CASSQTVSYNSPLHF. The CDR3 DNA is TGTGCCAGTAGCCAAACAGTATCCTATAATTCACCCCTCCACTTT.

The chain employs TRBV28 and TRBJ1-2; 7 nucleotides agree with TRBD1. J gave up 4 bases and V 7 bases, and 6 bases lay outside the gene matches. Looked up from germline, CDR1 is MDHEN and CDR2 is SYDVKM. The CDR3 has 13 residues. For the CDR3, the DNA is TGTGCCAGCATCACGACAGGGCTCTATGGCTACACCTTC. Translation gives CASITTGLYGYTF.

The V and J genes are TRBV6-2 or TRBV6-3 and TRBJ2-5; possible D gene TRBD2, 5 bases. The CDR3 contains 14 residues. The germline V gene has CDR1 MNHEY and CDR2 SVGEGT. The ends were cut back, 0 bases at V and 1 base at J, with 6 bases in the middle. This chain's CDR3 is CASSYSAGQETQYF. For the CDR3, the DNA is TGTGCCAGCAGTTACTCTGCGGGCCAAGAGACCCAGTACTTC.

The V and J genes are TRBV4-1 and TRBJ2-7; 12 nucleotides agree with TRBD1. V lost 3 bases, J lost 7 bases, and 4 bases stayed unmatched. Germline V gene data show CDR1 as MGHRA and CDR2 as YSYEKL. The CDR3 covers 14 residues. The CDR3 DNA reads TGCGCCAGCAGCCAGGGACAGGGGGCGCGGGAGCAGTACTTC. It encodes CASSQGQGAREQYF.

This chain joins TRBV5-1 and TRBJ2-2, with TRBD1 identical over 8 bases. CDR3 length equals 16 residues. With 0 bases clipped from V and 3 bases from J, the junction kept 4 bases outside the gene matches. Germline CDR1 and CDR2: SGHRS and YFSETQ. CDR3 nucleotides: TGCGCCAGCAGCTTGGTGGACAGGGTTGACACCGGGGAGCTGTTTTTT. This encodes CASSLVDRVDTGELFF.

The chain is built from TRBV27 and TRBJ1-1; 7 positions match TRBD1. Germline CDR1 reads MNHEY; CDR2 reads SMNVEV (reference sequence). CDR3 length equals 15 residues. V was pared by 5 bases and J by 5 bases, with 11 bases of the junction left unmatched. CDR3 in amino acids: CASSPIRTGGTEAFF. CDR3 in DNA: TGTGCCAGCAGTCCCATAAGGACAGGAGGTACTGAAGCTTTCTTT.

V gene TRBV14 combines with J gene TRBJ1-6, with 11 positions matching TRBD1. The ends lost 1 base at V and 9 bases at J; junction bases unmatched: 5. The CDR3 is 16 amino acids. Germline CDR1 and CDR2: SGHDN and FVKESK. This CDR3 is CASSQGWGTGGSPLHF. As DNA, the CDR3 is TGTGCCAGCAGCCAAGGTTGGGGGACAGGGGGTTCACCCCTCCACTTT.

This sequence joins TRBV7-8 and TRBJ1-5; TRBD1 aligns across 12 bases. Germline CDR1 and CDR2: SGHVS and FQNEAQ. The CDR3 consists of 18 residues. The V and J ends lost 10 bases and 0 bases, in that order; junction bases with no gene match: 13. The CDR3 DNA reads TGTGCCACCGGATCACTGGGACAGGGGGCCAATAGCAATCAGCCCCAGCATTTT. It codes for CATGSLGQGANSNQPQHF.

The chain links TRBV7-6 to TRBJ1-6; tentatively, D is TRBD1 (6 bases). CDR1 and CDR2 (germline): SGHVS, FNYEAQ. V was clipped by 5 bases and J by 0 bases, with 14 bases between them. The CDR3 is made up of 17 amino acids. CDR3 DNA sequence: TGTGCCAGCAGCGAAACGCAGGGGAGCTCCTATAATTCACCCCTCCACTTT. Translating gives CASSETQGSSYNSPLHF.

V usage is TRBV30 and J usage is TRBJ2-7, with D tentatively TRBD2 (6 bases). V lost 0 bases and J 2 bases, leaving 11 bases between the germline ends. The CDR3 has 14 residues. Germline V lookup: CDR1 GTSNPN, CDR2 SVGIG (reference sequence). CDR3 region: CAWSVSSEPYEQYF. The CDR3 bases are TGTGCCTGGAGTGTTTCTAGCGAACCCTACGAGCAGTACTTC. The full variable domain, in which reference TRBV30 and TRBJ2-7 provide the parts outside the CDR3, is SQTIHQWPATLVQPVGSPLSLECTVEGTSNPNLYWYRQAAGRGLQLLFYSVGIGQISSEVPQNLSASRPQDRQFILSSKKLLLSDSGFYLCAWSVSSEPYEQYFGPGTRLTVT.

The chain uses TRBV18 and TRBJ2-7; 9 positions agree with TRBD1. CDR1 is KGHSH, CDR2 LQKENI, per germline. CDR3 length equals 16 residues. With V trimmed by 6 bases and J by 1 base, 10 bases remained unmatched. CDR3 loop: CASSQGMTGGSYEQYF. CDR3 DNA: TGTGCCAGCTCCCAGGGGATGACAGGGGGTTCCTACGAGCAGTACTTC.

There are a few counts of this clone. The chain links TRBV29-1 to TRBJ1-4, with D unresolved. Looked up from germline, CDR1 is SQVTM and CDR2 is ANQGSEA. V lost 6 bases and J lost 0, with 11 bases in between. There are 14 residues in the CDR3. CDR3 in amino acids: CSVGDATTNEKLFF. The CDR3 nucleotides are TGCAGCGTGGGAGACGCCACAACTAATGAAAAACTGTTTTTT.

This chain joins TRBV5-4 and TRBJ1-1, with a weak D call TRBD1 (5 bases). This CDR3 comprises 12 residues. V lost 5 bases and J 11 bases, leaving 16 bases between the germline ends. The V gene's germline CDR1 is SGHNT and CDR2 YYREEE (reference sequence). This CDR3 reads CASSFDSGGAFF. In DNA, the CDR3 is TGTGCCAGCAGTTTTGACAGTGGGGGGGCTTTCTTT.

This clone has only one observation. V and J are TRBV12-1 and TRBJ2-3; no check of the table's D call, TRBD2, against the DNA was made. TRBV12-1 is reported as a pseudogene. The CDR3 spans 17 residues. The CDR3 DNA follows: TGTGCCAGCCTAGGGACTAGCGGGGGGGCCGAGATAGATACGCAGTATTTT. Its translation is CASLGTSGGAEIDTQYF.

CDR3 in amino acids: CASSYLGRGHTDTQYF. The CDR3 bases are TGTGCCAGCAGTTACTTGGGAAGAGGGCACACAGATACGCAGTATTTT. The chain employs TRBV6-5 and TRBJ2-3; a weak D match, TRBD2 (5 bases). Germline V gene sequence: CDR1 MNHEY, CDR2 SVGAGI. Deletions cut 1 base from V and 2 bases from J, with 13 bases between. CDR3 length: 16 amino acids.

The J gene is TRBJ2-1, the V gene TRBV20-1, with 8 bases fitting TRBD2. CDR3 length: 16 amino acids. Trimming cost V 3 bases and J 4 bases; bases outside gene matches: 11. Germline lookup yields CDR1 DFQATT and CDR2 SNEGSKA (reference sequence). Here the CDR3 DNA reads TGCAGTGCTAGTTTCAAGCGGGAGCAGACTTACAATGAGCAGTTCTTC. Translated, it gives CSASFKREQTYNEQFF.

This clone showed up just a few times. This sequence joins TRBV11-3 and TRBJ2-7; a weak D match, TRBD1 (7 bases). Germline V lookup: CDR1 SGHNT, CDR2 YENEEA. V was pared by 5 bases and J by 4 bases, with 18 bases between. This CDR3 has 15 residues. The CDR3 DNA reads as TGTGCCAGCAGCATAGGAGGAGGGGGCCCTTACGAGCAGTACTTC. Its protein is CASSIGGGGPYEQYF.

The CDR3 reads CAISGGPEGNQPQHF. In nucleotides, the CDR3 is TGTGCCATCAGTGGCGGGCCGGAAGGCAATCAGCCCCAGCATTTT. The chain links TRBV10-3 to TRBJ1-5; D is unclear. Germline CDR1 reads ENHRY; CDR2 reads SYGVKD. The CDR3 extends over 15 amino acids. Trimming removed 4 bases from V and 2 bases from J, with 12 bases in between.